This T cell receptor (beta chain) was obtained from a study of Graves' ophthalmopathy and Graves' hyperthyroidism. Looking at the study overall: The collection of peripheral blood took place at initial diagnosis, before any treatment.

About this clonotype: The antigen remains unidentified.

The study amplified TCR beta CDR3 regions using RNA transcripts. First-round RT-PCR with HTBI primers preceded a second-round multiplex PCR. TCRdb used MiXCR to reprocess the multiplex PCR reads, holding one entry per CDR3 protein. The sample lists roughly 700,000 distinct CDR3 sequences; 40% were seen once. Points from the study as a whole: Forecasting of ophthalmopathy progression by the model achieved around 68% sensitivity and less than 80% specificity.

Germline lookup yields CDR1 SGHRS and CDR2 YFSETQ. The V end was cut by 1 base, the J end by 0 bases, with 20 bases between. This CDR3 is built from 19 residues. This TCR came from an adult man with Graves' ophthalmopathy. The sequenced sample was peripheral blood. This chain uses TRBV5-1 with TRBJ1-5; weak D call: TRBD1 (6 bases). The CDR3 DNA reads as TGCGCCAGCAGCTTGAGGATTACAGGGCCAGTCATTAGCAATCAGCCCCAGCATTTT. It encodes CASSLRITGPVISNQPQHF.